These 15 T cell receptor beta chains originate from one sample sequenced in a study of shared clonotypes between healthy human individuals. The method was immunoSEQ multiplex PCR; TCRdb's version includes in-frame clones alone and lacks a portion of them. The sample has approximately 100,000 clones, around 68% seen once; the top ten hold roughly 23%. The sample comprised memory CD8+ T cells sorted from blood. As for subset: CD45RO+ cells pooled with CCR7-negative TemRA cells. These receptors were collected from a woman aged 25-40 years in good health.

This chain uses TRBV19 with TRBJ1-1, with D unresolved. V was pared by 9 bases and J by 3 bases, with 14 bases between. This CDR3 region has 13 residues. Germline CDR1 and CDR2: LNHDA and SQIVND (reference sequence). The CDR3 coding sequence is TGTGCCAGCCTCTCGGGGTTGGACACTGAAGCTTTCTTT. This codes for CASLSGLDTEAFF.

The chain links TRBV13 to TRBJ1-4; the D gene is possibly TRBD1 (6 bases). Trimming took off 5 bases at V and 7 bases at J, with 17 bases between the two ends. This CDR3 is built from 15 residues. The germline V gene has CDR1 PRHDT and CDR2 FYEKMQ (reference sequence). In DNA, the CDR3 is TGTGCCAGCAGCCCCCCGGGGGGGCAGGGTGAAAAACTGTTTTTT. Translating it yields CASSPPGGQGEKLFF.

The chain has TRBV6-1 and TRBJ2-7; D is unresolved. There are 14 residues in the CDR3. Germline CDR1 MNHNS, CDR2 SASEGT. V lost 4 bases and J 0 bases, leaving 10 bases between the germline ends. CDR3 residues: CASSGTSSSYEQYF. CDR3 nucleotides: TGTGCCAGCAGTGGGACCTCGAGCTCCTACGAGCAGTACTTC.

This clone occurred a few times. This rearrangement joins TRBV5-1 to TRBJ2-7; TRBD2 is a possible D gene (5 bases). Germline V lookup: CDR1 SGHRS, CDR2 YFSETQ. Trimming stripped 4 bases from V and 3 bases from J, with 11 bases between. The CDR3 totals 13 residues. CDR3 sequence reads: CASSTERGYEQYF. For the CDR3, the DNA is TGCGCCAGCAGCACAGAACGGGGCTACGAGCAGTACTTC.

This clone was detected a few times. Within the sample, other DNA sequences also encode this same CDR3. The chain couples TRBV6-6 to TRBJ2-6; D gene unclear. The CDR3 length is 15 residues. Trimming removed 0 bases from V and 2 bases from J, with 5 bases in between. The V gene's germline CDR1 is MNHNY and CDR2 SVGAGI (reference sequence). CDR3 loop: CASSYSRPGANVLTF. CDR3 bases: TGTGCCAGCAGTTACTCCAGACCTGGGGCCAACGTCCTGACTTTC.

The chain is built from TRBV6-1 and TRBJ2-2; D not resolved. The CDR3 totals 12 residues. Germline V CDR1 and CDR2: MNHNS, SASEGT. V was trimmed by 7 bases and J by 6 bases, leaving 9 bases between them. The CDR3: CASTNWAGELFF. The CDR3, as DNA: TGTGCCAGCACCAATTGGGCCGGGGAGCTGTTTTTT.

V usage is TRBV5-1 and J usage is TRBJ1-2; possibly TRBD1 for D (6 bases). Trimming took off 5 bases at V and 4 bases at J, with 27 bases between the two ends. The CDR3 runs 18 residues. The germline CDR1 and CDR2 sequences are SGHRS and YFSETQ. In nucleotides, the CDR3 is TGCGCCAGCAGGAGGAAACCCCGGGACACCCAGGTCGCCTATGGCTACACCTTC. Translating it yields CASRRKPRDTQVAYGYTF. The full variable domain, its missing parts supplied by reference TRBV5-1 and TRBJ1-2, is KAGVTQTPRYLIKTRGQQVTLSCSPISGHRSVSWYQQTPGQGLQFLFEYFSETQRNKGNFPGRFSGRQFSNSRSEMNVSTLELGDSALYLCASRRKPRDTQVAYGYTFGSGTRLTVV.

The rearrangement joins TRBV14 to TRBJ2-7; no clear D. The CDR3 extends over 16 amino acids. From germline, CDR1 is SGHDN and CDR2 FVKESK. V was trimmed by 0 bases and J by 7 bases, leaving 19 bases between them. CDR3 loop: CASSQDRGLRPREQYF. The DNA of the CDR3 is TGTGCCAGCAGCCAAGATAGAGGTTTGAGGCCGAGGGAGCAGTACTTC. Complete variable domain (other parts from reference TRBV14 and TRBJ2-7): EAGVTQFPSHSVIEKGQTVTLRCDPISGHDNLYWYRRVMGKEIKFLLHFVKESKQDESGMPNNRFLAERTGGTYSTLKVQPAELEDSGVYFCASSQDRGLRPREQYFGPGTRLTVT.

This clone appeared a single time. The chain links TRBV6-5 to TRBJ1-1; 8 bases align to TRBD1. The germline CDR1 and CDR2 sequences are MNHEY and SVGAGI. V lost 5 bases to trimming and J lost 8 bases; unmatched junction nucleotides: 4. The length of the CDR3 is 12 residues. The CDR3 coding sequence is TGTGCCAGCAGTGGATGGGACAGGGAAGCTTTCTTT. It is translated as CASSGWDREAFF.

J is TRBJ2-2 and V is TRBV13, with 7 bases that match TRBD2. Germline V gene lookup returns CDR1 PRHDT and CDR2 FYEKMQ (reference sequence). Losses at the gene ends were 3 bases for V and 6 bases for J; bases not matched to a gene: 10. The CDR3 length is 16 residues. CDR3 coding DNA: TGTGCCAGCAGCTTTCGGGCGGGAGTGAAATCCGGGGAGCTGTTTTTT. Amino acid sequence: CASSFRAGVKSGELFF.

CDR3: CASSLYQGPSQPQHF. DNA of the CDR3: TGTGCCAGCAGCTTGTATCAGGGGCCAAGTCAGCCCCAGCATTTT. This chain connects TRBV11-3 to TRBJ1-5; perhaps TRBD1 as D (6 bases). Germline-derived CDR1 and CDR2 are SGHNT and YENEEA. This CDR3 is built from 15 residues. The V end was cut by 3 bases, the J end by 6 bases, with 15 bases between.

The J gene is TRBJ2-7, the V gene TRBV5-8; 9 bases map to TRBD2. Per the germline V gene, CDR1 is SGHTS and CDR2 is YDEGEE. Trimming took 3 bases from V and 6 from J; bases not matched to a gene: 10. The CDR3 covers 15 residues. CDR3 sequence (DNA): TGTGCCAGCAGCTGGGGGACTAGCTTCCTAGGCGAGCAGTACTTC. It encodes CASSWGTSFLGEQYF.

This clone came up many times. This rearrangement joins TRBV28 to TRBJ1-4; possible D gene TRBD1, 6 bases. This CDR3 comprises 15 residues. Trimming stripped 10 bases from V and 2 bases from J, with 17 bases between. Germline loops: CDR1 MDHEN, CDR2 SYDVKM. This CDR3 reads CATQTRQDTNEKLFF. DNA for the CDR3: TGTGCCACCCAAACGAGACAGGACACTAATGAAAAACTGTTTTTT.

This chain uses TRBV25-1 with TRBJ2-7, with 13 bases aligning to TRBD2. The CDR3 totals 15 residues. Unmatched junction bases numbered 1, after V lost 3 bases and J lost 2 bases. Per the germline V gene, CDR1 is MGHDK and CDR2 is SYGVNS. CDR3 residues: CASSDGTSGAYEQYF. CDR3 bases: TGTGCCAGCAGTGACGGGACTAGCGGGGCCTACGAGCAGTACTTC.

Many counts were recorded for this clone. The chain has TRBV6-1 and TRBJ1-1; no reliable D call. CDR1 and CDR2 (germline): MNHNS, SASEGT. The CDR3 spans 15 residues. V lost 2 bases and J lost 5, with 15 bases in between. The CDR3 region has the DNA TGTGCCAGCAGTGAATATGGCCGTCCGGGAACTGAAGCTTTCTTT. Translated, it gives CASSEYGRPGTEAFF.